The rows below give T cell receptor beta chains drawn from one sample of a study of shared clonotypes between healthy human individuals. Measured with immunoSEQ multiplex PCR; TCRdb has only the in-frame clones, and not every one. The table has a few million clones, around 90% seen once. Material for sequencing was naive CD4+ T cells sorted from blood. These receptors originate from a man aged 18 to 29 in good health. Each CDR3 is given with its conserved first and last residue. Fields, in order: J gene, V gene, CDR3 protein.

>TRBJ2-4|TRBV9
CASSLSGGTRGKNIQYF
>TRBJ1-2|TRBV5-1
CASRNDGGYTF
>TRBJ2-7|TRBV5-3
CARSSHLNYGTPVDEQYF
>TRBJ1-2|TRBV10-2
CASSPGASANYGYTF
>TRBJ2-1|TRBV5-1
CASSLPTGGTEQFF
>TRBJ2-3|TRBV5-1
CASSSPTDTQYF
>TRBJ1-1|TRBV30
CAWSRRANTEAFF
>TRBJ2-2|TRBV6-6
CASSPDLGGTGELFF
>TRBJ1-5|TRBV15
CATSREGRGNQPQHF
>TRBJ1-5|TRBV9
CASGRDQPQHF
>TRBJ1-4|TRBV10-3
CAISESQITNEKLFF
>TRBJ1-5|TRBV18
CASSPGQGNQPQHF
>TRBJ1-1|TRBV29-1
CSVGRSTEAFF
>TRBJ2-7|TRBV6-1
CASSDRGFSGEQYF
>TRBJ1-5|TRBV10-3
CAISESGGGNQPQHF
>TRBJ2-2|TRBV14
CASSQNLGTTRTGELFF
>TRBJ1-2|TRBV10-3
CAISEFGDGYTF
>TRBJ1-4|TRBV11-3
CASSFADRNEKLFF
>TRBJ2-3|TRBV10-1
CASSVSSGTSTDTQYF
>TRBJ2-7|TRBV6-5
CASSFGTGSSYEQYF
>TRBJ2-4|TRBV5-5
CASSFLPMDIQYF
>TRBJ1-2|TRBV18
CASSPGLYGYTF
>TRBJ2-5|TRBV7-3
CASSERPTGSQETQYF
>TRBJ2-2|TRBV5-1
CASSSQIGGELFF
>TRBJ2-5|TRBV5-1
CASSDLGETQYF
>TRBJ1-6|TRBV2
CASTESSSYNSPLHF
>TRBJ2-5|TRBV5-4
CASSLQGRQETQYF
>TRBJ2-7|TRBV6-5
CASSYSDRGSYEQYF
>TRBJ1-5|TRBV5-4
CASSFGTDQPQHF
>TRBJ1-5|TRBV6-6
CASSYSGQNQPQHF
>TRBJ2-3|TRBV5-6
CASSSLGRGTSTDTQYF
>TRBJ1-2|TRBV19
CASSIFRTDGYTF
>TRBJ2-3|TRBV27
CASSRGLAGDQYF
>TRBJ2-5|TRBV6-6
CATLAGGMETQYF
>TRBJ1-2|TRBV9
CASSVSGGGYTF
>TRBJ1-2|TRBV27
CASSFDGLGSYTF
>TRBJ2-5|TRBV2
CASRPGTVQETQYF